Below, one T cell receptor beta chain is given with its context. Its target is not known. Stated time point: pre-treatment sample, taken before nivolumab and TIL therapy. Stage 4 NSCLC adults joined between 2017 and January 2020. The data belong to a study of TIL therapy for anti-PD-1-resistant metastatic lung cancer. Across the study: Patients had a median age of approximately 50 years (range about 38-85).

The immunoSEQ assay was v3. Clones were sequenced by immunoSEQ multiplex PCR, and TCRdb holds only the in-frame ones, with some missing. The sample lists 20,000 to 25,000 clones, just over 70% occurring once. Study-wide results and limits: TIL clonotype persistence in blood showed no apparent association with response.

Per the germline V gene, CDR1 is LNHNV and CDR2 is YYDKDF (reference sequence). Trimming took 1 base from V and 2 from J, leaving 5 bases between them. There are 14 residues in the CDR3. The sample in question was blood, obtained at baseline. The V call is TRBV15, the J call TRBJ1-4; D call uncertain. This TCR came from a person aged 25-85 years with non-small cell lung cancer. This CDR3 is CATSRGRTNEKLFF. CDR3 in DNA: TGTGCCACCAGCAGAGGTCGGACTAATGAAAAACTGTTTTTT.